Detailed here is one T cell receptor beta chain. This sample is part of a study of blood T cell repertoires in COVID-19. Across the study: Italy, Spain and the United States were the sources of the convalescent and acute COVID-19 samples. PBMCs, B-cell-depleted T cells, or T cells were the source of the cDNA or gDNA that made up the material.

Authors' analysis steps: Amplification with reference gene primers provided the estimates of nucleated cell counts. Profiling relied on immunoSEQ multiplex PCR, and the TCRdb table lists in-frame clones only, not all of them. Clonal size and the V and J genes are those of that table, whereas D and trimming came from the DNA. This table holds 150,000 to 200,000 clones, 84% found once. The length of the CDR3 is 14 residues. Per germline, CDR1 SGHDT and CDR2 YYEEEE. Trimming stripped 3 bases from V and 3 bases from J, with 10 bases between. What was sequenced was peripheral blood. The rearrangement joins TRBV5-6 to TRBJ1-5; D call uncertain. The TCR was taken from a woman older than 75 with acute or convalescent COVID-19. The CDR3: CASSSDGDNQPQHF. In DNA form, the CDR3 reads TGTGCCAGCAGCTCGGACGGGGACAATCAGCCCCAGCATTTT.